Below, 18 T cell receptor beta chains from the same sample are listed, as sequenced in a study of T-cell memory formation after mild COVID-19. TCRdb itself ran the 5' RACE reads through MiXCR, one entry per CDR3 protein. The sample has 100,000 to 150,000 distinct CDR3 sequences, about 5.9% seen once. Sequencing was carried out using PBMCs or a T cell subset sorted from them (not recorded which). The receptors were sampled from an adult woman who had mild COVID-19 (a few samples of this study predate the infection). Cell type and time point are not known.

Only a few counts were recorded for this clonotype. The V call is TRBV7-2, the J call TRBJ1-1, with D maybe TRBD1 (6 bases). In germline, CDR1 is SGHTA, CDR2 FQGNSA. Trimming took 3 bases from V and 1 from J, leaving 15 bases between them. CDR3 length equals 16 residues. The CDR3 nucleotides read TGTGCCAGCAGCTTCGGGACATCAGACGGGAACACTGAAGCTTTCTTT. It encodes CASSFGTSDGNTEAFF.

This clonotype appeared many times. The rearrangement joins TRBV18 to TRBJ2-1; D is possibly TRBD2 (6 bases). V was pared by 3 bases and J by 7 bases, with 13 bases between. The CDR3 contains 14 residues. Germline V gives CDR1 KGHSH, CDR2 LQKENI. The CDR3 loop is CASSPQLGGNEQFF. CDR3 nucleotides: TGTGCCAGCTCACCCCAACTTGGGGGGAATGAGCAGTTCTTC.

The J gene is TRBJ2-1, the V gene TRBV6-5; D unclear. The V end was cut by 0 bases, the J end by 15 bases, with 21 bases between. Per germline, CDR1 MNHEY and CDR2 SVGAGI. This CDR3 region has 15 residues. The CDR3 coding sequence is TGTGCCAGCAGTTACTCCATGGGGTCTAACCCAGTGCTGTTCTTC. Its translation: CASSYSMGSNPVLFF.

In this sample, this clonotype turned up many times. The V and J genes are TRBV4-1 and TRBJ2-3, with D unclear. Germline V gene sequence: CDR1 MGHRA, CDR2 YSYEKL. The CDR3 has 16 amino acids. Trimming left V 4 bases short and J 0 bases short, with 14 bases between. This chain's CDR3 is CASSLQFSTSTDTQYF. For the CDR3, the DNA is TGCGCCAGCAGCCTCCAGTTTTCTACTAGCACAGATACGCAGTATTTT.

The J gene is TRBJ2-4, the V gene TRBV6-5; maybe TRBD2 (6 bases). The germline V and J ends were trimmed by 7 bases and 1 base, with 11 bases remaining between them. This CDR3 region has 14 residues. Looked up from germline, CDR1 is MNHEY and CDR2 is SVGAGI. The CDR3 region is CASTQGGAKNIQYF. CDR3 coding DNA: TGTGCCAGCACCCAAGGAGGGGCCAAAAACATTCAGTACTTC.

CDR3 loop: CASSSSLGQGAYGYTF. Written as DNA, the CDR3 is TGTGCCAGCAGTAGCTCGTTAGGACAGGGGGCTTATGGCTACACCTTC. The chain couples TRBV12-3 or TRBV12-4 to TRBJ1-2; 11 nucleotides align to TRBD1. This CDR3 comprises 16 residues. Trimming at V came to 5 bases and at J to 5 bases, leaving 10 bases not matched to a gene.

The CDR3 is CSVWQTQETQYF. The CDR3 DNA follows: TGCAGCGTTTGGCAGACTCAAGAGACCCAGTACTTC. The chain recombines TRBV29-1 with TRBJ2-5; unclear D gene. Germline-derived CDR1 and CDR2 are SQVTM and ANQGSEA. Trimming cost V 5 bases and J 2 bases, with 9 bases left between them. This CDR3 has 12 amino acids.

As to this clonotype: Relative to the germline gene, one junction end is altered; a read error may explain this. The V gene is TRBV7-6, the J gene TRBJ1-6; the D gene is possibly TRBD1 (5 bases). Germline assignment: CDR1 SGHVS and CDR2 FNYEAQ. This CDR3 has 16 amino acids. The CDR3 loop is CDSSLGRGSYNSPLHF. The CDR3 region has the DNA TGTGACAGCAGCTTAGGTCGGGGGTCCTATAATTCACCCCTCCACTTT.

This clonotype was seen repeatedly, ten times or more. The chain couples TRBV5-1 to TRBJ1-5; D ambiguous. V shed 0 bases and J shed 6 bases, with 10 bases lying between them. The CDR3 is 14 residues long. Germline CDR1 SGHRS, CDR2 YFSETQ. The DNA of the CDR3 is TGCGCCAGCAGCTTGGTCGGGGAGGGTCAGCCCCAGCATTTT. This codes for CASSLVGEGQPQHF.

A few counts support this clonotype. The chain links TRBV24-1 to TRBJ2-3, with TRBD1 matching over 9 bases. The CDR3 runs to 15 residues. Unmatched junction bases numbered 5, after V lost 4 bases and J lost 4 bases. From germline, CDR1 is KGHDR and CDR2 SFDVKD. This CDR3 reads CATSEPGQGADTQYF. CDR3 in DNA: TGTGCCACCAGTGAACCGGGACAGGGTGCAGATACGCAGTATTTT.

CDR3 sequence: CASRQGRNEQYF. The CDR3 DNA follows: TGTGCCAGTCGACAGGGGAGAAACGAGCAGTACTTC. The chain carries TRBV10-3 and TRBJ2-7; 8 bases are shared with TRBD1. This CDR3 contains 12 residues. Germline V gene lookup returns CDR1 ENHRY and CDR2 SYGVKD. V lost 10 bases to trimming and J lost 5 bases; unmatched junction nucleotides: 7.

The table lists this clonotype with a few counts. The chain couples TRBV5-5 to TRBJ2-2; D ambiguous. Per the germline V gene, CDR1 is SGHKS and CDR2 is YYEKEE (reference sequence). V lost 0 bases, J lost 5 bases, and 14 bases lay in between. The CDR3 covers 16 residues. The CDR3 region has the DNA TGTGCCAGCAGCTTGGGGTCGACAATGAGGACCGGGGAGCTGTTTTTT. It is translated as CASSLGSTMRTGELFF.

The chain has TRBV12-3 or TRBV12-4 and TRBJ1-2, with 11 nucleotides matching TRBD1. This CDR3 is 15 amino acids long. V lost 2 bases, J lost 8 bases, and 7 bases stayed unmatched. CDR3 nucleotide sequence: TGTGCCAGCAGTTTAAGGACAGGGGGCGCCAACGGCTACACCTTC. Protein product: CASSLRTGGANGYTF.

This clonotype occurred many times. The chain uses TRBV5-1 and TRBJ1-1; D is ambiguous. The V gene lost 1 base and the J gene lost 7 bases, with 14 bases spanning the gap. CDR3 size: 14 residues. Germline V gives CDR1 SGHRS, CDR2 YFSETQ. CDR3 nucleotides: TGCGCCAGCAGCTTGCAGGACGGTACTGTTGAAGCTTTCTTT. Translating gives CASSLQDGTVEAFF.

The chain's CDR3 is CASSFRGRDRGFGTEAFF. The CDR3 DNA is TGTGCCAGCAGCTTTAGGGGCCGGGACAGGGGATTTGGCACTGAAGCTTTCTTT. V is TRBV5-4 and J is TRBJ1-1, with 10 nucleotides matching TRBD1. Germline CDR1 and CDR2: SGHNT and YYREEE (reference sequence). The V gene end was trimmed by 2 bases and the J gene end by 4 bases; junction bases not matched to a gene: 14. CDR3 length equals 18 residues. The full variable domain, with the rest looked up from reference TRBV5-4 and TRBJ1-1, is ETGVTQSPTHLIKTRGQQVTLRCSSQSGHNTVSWYQQALGQGPQFIFQYYREEENGRGNFPPRFSGLQFPNYSSELNVNALELDDSALYLCASSFRGRDRGFGTEAFFGQGTRLTVV.

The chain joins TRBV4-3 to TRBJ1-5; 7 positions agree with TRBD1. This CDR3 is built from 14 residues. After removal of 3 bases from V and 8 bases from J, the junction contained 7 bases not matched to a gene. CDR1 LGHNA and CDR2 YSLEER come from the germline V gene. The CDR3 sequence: CASSHRQGGEPQHF. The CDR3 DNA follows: TGCGCCAGCAGCCACCGACAGGGAGGGGAGCCCCAGCATTTT.

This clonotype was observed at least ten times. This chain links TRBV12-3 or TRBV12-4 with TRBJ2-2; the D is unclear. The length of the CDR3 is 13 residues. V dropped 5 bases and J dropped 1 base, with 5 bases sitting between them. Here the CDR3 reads CASSPLNTGELFF. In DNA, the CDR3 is TGTGCCAGCAGTCCTTTGAACACCGGGGAGCTGTTTTTT.

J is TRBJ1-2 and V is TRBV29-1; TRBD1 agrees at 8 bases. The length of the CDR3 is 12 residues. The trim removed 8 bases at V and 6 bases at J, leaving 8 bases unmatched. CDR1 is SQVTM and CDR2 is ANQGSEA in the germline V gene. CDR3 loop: CSSGQGRNGYTF. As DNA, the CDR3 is TGCAGCAGCGGACAGGGACGAAATGGCTACACCTTC.